This record looks at one T cell receptor (beta chain) sequence and its context. Trimming took 1 base from V and 8 from J; bases not matched to a gene: 13. CDR3 length equals 16 residues. Looked up from germline, CDR1 is KGHSH and CDR2 is LQKENI. The primer mix had 60 Vbeta and 13 Jbeta primers. Original methodology: In a later analysis, the count reached 80 million or so unique TCR beta chains, with about 9.9 million shared. The table came from immunoSEQ multiplex PCR; TCRdb's copy has only in-frame clones and leaves some out. D and trimming come from the DNA, and the V and J calls and clone size come from that table. The profile shows about 210,000 clones, approximately 83% of them singletons. The data were obtained in a study of cytomegalovirus exposure and HLA in healthy donors. For the study at large: Earlier work reported 100 million or so unique TCR beta sequences from approximately 180 million T cells.

Sequencing was performed on PBMCs. The source of this sequence is a woman in her fifties or sixties in good health and CMV-seropositive. The chain carries TRBV18 and TRBJ1-2; 7 bases map to TRBD1. DNA for the CDR3: TGTGCCAGCTCACCACTACCGACTCCTGACAGGGAAGGCTACACCTTC. It translates to CASSPLPTPDREGYTF.